A selection of T cell receptor beta chains follows, all from one sample in a study of graft-versus-host responses after intestinal transplantation. Clones were read by immunoSEQ multiplex PCR, and TCRdb kept only the in-frame ones, dropping some. The table lists roughly 120,000 clones, roughly nine tenths of them singletons, with about 0.2% in the top ten. No antigen is known for these receptors. Specimen: unstimulated CD4+ T cells sorted from spleen or lymph node cells, collected before transplant. These receptors came from a human donor who was the organ donor for an intestinal transplant. Each CDR3 is given with its conserved first and last residue. D genes are given only for firm matches.

d_call j_call v_call cdr3_aa
- TRBJ1-5 TRBV5-1 CASSQPGKSQPQHF
- TRBJ2-1 TRBV18 CASSPFLTANSHNEQFF
TRBD1 TRBJ2-2 TRBV7-9 CASSWGTGNTGELFF
TRBD2 TRBJ2-3 TRBV10-3 CATGTSGSADTQYF
- TRBJ1-1 TRBV7-8 CASRIQPNTEAFF
- TRBJ2-4 TRBV6-6 CASTIRGGEAKNIQYF
- TRBJ2-1 TRBV6-4 CASSDYATRIAEQFF
TRBD1 TRBJ2-7 TRBV4-1 CASSKTGTYEQYF
TRBD1 TRBJ2-7 TRBV6-1 CASSRGQGAYEQYF
- TRBJ2-4 TRBV18 CASSPSGLTKNIQYF
- TRBJ2-7 TRBV7-2 CASSLYGEQYF
TRBD1 TRBJ1-2 TRBV6-5 CASSSPGQGYGYTF
- TRBJ2-7 TRBV27 CASSGASAAVGEQYF
TRBD2 TRBJ2-5 TRBV6-5 CASSTGLAVVETQYF
TRBD1 TRBJ1-1 TRBV19 CASRPQGAGYSEAFF
TRBD1 TRBJ2-2 TRBV5-4 CASSGGQGTGELFF
- TRBJ2-7 TRBV6-1 CASSPDRNSYEQYF
TRBD1 TRBJ2-3 TRBV7-8 CAGRRSSGGTQYF
- TRBJ1-5 TRBV5-6 CASRSRKGTKPQHF
TRBD1 TRBJ1-2 TRBV7-9 CASRPAGTGDGYTF
TRBD2 TRBJ2-1 TRBV9 CASGLAGYNEQFF
- TRBJ2-5 TRBV6-1 CASSVSGTAVETQYF
TRBD1 TRBJ2-3 TRBV4-3 CASRQQGGDADTQYF
- TRBJ2-5 TRBV19 CASSIGGGETQYF
- TRBJ2-6 TRBV7-2 CASNPFKSGANVLTF
- TRBJ2-2 TRBV7-2 CASSFGGTGELFF
TRBD2 TRBJ2-1 TRBV4-2 CASSQMGLAGNEQFF
- TRBJ1-6 TRBV19 CASRTEGSSYNSPLHF
- TRBJ2-5 TRBV12-5 CASGKDSEETQYF
- TRBJ1-4 TRBV2 CASSLGDHGGEKLFF
TRBD1 TRBJ2-7 TRBV29-1 CSARDRNYEQYF